The entry below describes one T cell receptor beta chain. The antigen is not known. Relapsing-remitting disease, either stable or active, was present in the multiple sclerosis controls, who were treatment-naive patients. The TEMRA cells underwent FACS enrichment, while the CD8+ and CD4+ T cells underwent negative isolation. The entry originates in a study of CD8 T cells in Susac syndrome. The RNA, about 0.45 to 1 ug, was put through reverse transcription using random hexamers. MiXCR, applied by TCRdb to the immunoSEQ multiplex PCR reads, yields one record per CDR3 protein. The table has approximately 150,000 distinct CDR3 sequences, less than 95% seen once; the top ten hold about 0.095%. V lost 2 bases and J lost 0, with 7 bases in between. The CDR3 sequence is 15 residues long. Germline values: CDR1 MNHNS, CDR2 SASEGT. General study findings and limits: It was acknowledged in the study that its TCR sequencing and HLA analysis involved a relatively small number of individuals.

This rearrangement joins TRBV6-1 to TRBJ1-4; the D is unclear. The sample comprised CD4+ T cells from PBMCs. The clonotype comes from a human donor with multiple sclerosis. CDR3 coding DNA: TGTGCCAGCAGTGAAAGGCCTGCAACTAATGAAAAACTGTTTTTT. Translating it yields CASSERPATNEKLFF.